Below, 2 T cell receptor beta chains from the same sample are listed, as sequenced in a study of blood T cell repertoires in COVID-19. Clones were sequenced by immunoSEQ multiplex PCR, and TCRdb holds only the in-frame ones, with some missing. This table holds some 160,000 clones, roughly 80% found once. Source material: peripheral blood. All receptors derive from a human donor in a cohort sampled during active COVID-19.

V is TRBV7-2 and J is TRBJ2-3; 7 bases map to TRBD2. This CDR3 is built from 15 residues. Trimming removed 5 bases from V and 1 base from J; junction bases left unmatched: 6. Germline V gene sequence: CDR1 SGHTA, CDR2 FQGNSA. This chain's CDR3 is CASSLDSGRTDTQYF. The CDR3 bases are TGTGCCAGCAGCCTCGATAGCGGGCGCACAGATACGCAGTATTTT.

The chain combines TRBV10-2 with TRBJ2-3; 9 nucleotides line up with TRBD2. Per germline, CDR1 WSHSY and CDR2 SAAADI. The CDR3 consists of 13 residues. V lost 4 bases to trimming and J lost 5 bases; unmatched junction nucleotides: 1. CDR3 DNA sequence: TGCGCCAGCAGTGGACTAGCGGTAGATACGCAGTATTTT. Amino acids: CASSGLAVDTQYF.